The present entry profiles one T cell receptor beta chain with its context. Original methodology: The authors estimated nucleated cell counts from reference gene primer amplification. Sequenced by immunoSEQ multiplex PCR; TCRdb stores in-frame clones only, minus some. That table furnishes V, J and clone size, whereas the DNA furnished D and trimming. Counted here are 15,000 to 20,000 clones, 77% occurring once; the ten biggest clones make up roughly 17%. This sample is drawn from a study of blood T cell repertoires in COVID-19. Turning to the study itself: Both acute and convalescent COVID-19 samples were obtained from the United States, Italy and Spain. The analysed material was cDNA or gDNA that came from T cells, B-cell-depleted T cells, or PBMCs.

Those enrolled in Seattle joined during active infection and were followed longitudinally afterward. The CDR3 totals 16 residues. J lost 3 bases, V lost 0 bases, and 7 bases had no gene match. CDR1 is MNHNY, CDR2 SVGAGI, per germline (reference sequence). This chain uses TRBV6-6 with TRBJ2-7, with 8 bases lining up with TRBD1. This receptor was obtained from a man between 65 and 80 years old with COVID-19, enrolled during active disease. Specimen: peripheral blood. The CDR3 nucleotides read TGTGCCAGCAGTTACTCCTTAGGACAGGGCGGCTACGAGCAGTACTTC. Its translation is CASSYSLGQGGYEQYF.